The sequence of this T cell receptor (beta chain) was determined in a study of PD-1 blockade in mismatch repair-deficient tumors. Study as a whole: Patients had fewer than 15 mismatch repair-deficient cancer types and were previously treated and progressing. Regarding the study as a whole: Rapid post-treatment expansion, then contraction, generally preceding radiologic response, marked tumor-resident clones.

Every patient had mismatch repair deficiency by PCR or immunohistochemistry. TCRs were sequenced from a few patients responding to pembrolizumab. Details on this clone: Its antigen remains unidentified.

Here immunoSEQ multiplex PCR was the method, and the copy in TCRdb shows in-frame clones only, minus some. The sample lists about 34,000 clones; approximately 84% were seen once. The CDR3 length is 16 residues. Germline CDR1 reads SGHDN; CDR2 reads FVKESK. The ends were cut back, 4 bases at V and 0 bases at J, with 13 bases in the middle. The receptor was isolated from an adult with mismatch repair-deficient cancer. Sequenced material: PBMCs, taken less than 7 weeks after starting pembrolizumab. The gene calls are TRBV14 and TRBJ2-1; possible D gene TRBD1, 6 bases. As DNA, the CDR3 is TGTGCCAGCAGCCCCATGAGGGGGAGCTCCTACAATGAGCAGTTCTTC. Translating gives CASSPMRGSSYNEQFF. Drawing the rest from reference TRBV14 and TRBJ2-1, the complete variable domain is EAGVTQFPSHSVIEKGQTVTLRCDPISGHDNLYWYRRVMGKEIKFLLHFVKESKQDESGMPNNRFLAERTGGTYSTLKVQPAELEDSGVYFCASSPMRGSSYNEQFFGPGTRLTVL.